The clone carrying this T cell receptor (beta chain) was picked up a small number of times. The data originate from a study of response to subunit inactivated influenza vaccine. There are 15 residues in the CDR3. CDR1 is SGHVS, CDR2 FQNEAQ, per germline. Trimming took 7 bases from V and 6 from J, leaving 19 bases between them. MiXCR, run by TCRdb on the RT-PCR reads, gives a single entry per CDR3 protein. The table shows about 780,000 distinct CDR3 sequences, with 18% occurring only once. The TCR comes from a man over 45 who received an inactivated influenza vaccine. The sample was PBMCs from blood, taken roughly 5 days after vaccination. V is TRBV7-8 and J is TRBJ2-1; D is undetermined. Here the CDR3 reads CASTPPARPSNEQFF. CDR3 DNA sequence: TGTGCCAGCACTCCCCCGGCTCGACCTAGCAATGAGCAGTTCTTC.